A selection of T cell receptor beta chains follows, all from one sample in a study of tumor-infiltrating lymphocytes in primary liver carcinoma. MiXCR, applied by TCRdb to the multiplex PCR reads, yields one record per CDR3 protein. The profile covers 330,000 or so distinct CDR3 sequences, with around three fifths appearing a single time and 6.5% taken by the ten largest. The sample was peripheral blood. The source of these receptors is a man aged 35 to 55 with primary liver carcinoma and hepatitis B virus infection. Each CDR3 is given with its conserved first and last residue. A D gene is named only where the DNA matches it firmly. The size of a clone is reported for some rows only, either as once, few or many, or as a class for expanded clones.

clone size,D gene,V gene,J gene,CDR3 DNA,CDR3 protein
many,.,TRBV5-6,TRBJ1-1,TGTGCCAGCAGCTTTGGCAGGGGTAGCACTGAAGCTTTCTTT,CASSFGRGSTEAFF
.,TRBD1,TRBV30,TRBJ1-5,TGTGCCTGGAGGGGACCAGGGGGGAATCAGCCCCAGCATTTT,CAWRGPGGNQPQHF
once,.,TRBV11-2,TRBJ1-6,TGTGCCAGCAGCTTATTCGGTACGGAAACTTCTTCTTATTCACCCCTCCACTTT,CASSLFGTETSSYSPLHF
.,TRBD1,TRBV29-1,TRBJ2-1,TGCAACATTGAAGCCGGACAGGGCTACAATGAGCAGTTCTTC,CNIEAGQGYNEQFF
.,.,TRBV6-6,TRBJ2-7,TGTGCCAACAGTGCCGGGGCGCGATACGAACAGTACTTC,CANSAGARYEQYF
.,.,TRBV5-1,TRBJ2-7,TGCGCCATCAGCTTGGCCTGGAGAGGGGGCTACGAGCAGTACTTC,CAISLAWRGGYEQYF
.,.,TRBV5-1,TRBJ2-3,TGCGCCAGCAGCCATTCCTCCAGGGCTAGCACAGCTACGCAGTATTTT,CASSHSSRASTATQYF
many,TRBD1,TRBV11-2,TRBJ1-2,TGTGCCAGCAGCCGAGCACAGGGGGCGAGTAACTATGGCTACACCTTC,CASSRAQGASNYGYTF
few,TRBD2,TRBV14,TRBJ2-5,TGTGCCAGCAGCGGGAGGGTCCAAGAGACCCAGTACTTC,CASSGRVQETQYF
many,.,TRBV4-1,TRBJ1-2,TGCGCCAGCAGCCAAGGTCTGAGAGGATCCTCTCATAACTATGGCTACACCTTC,CASSQGLRGSSHNYGYTF
.,.,TRBV6-2/TRBV6-3,TRBJ2-1,TGTGCCAGCAGTTACTCGATAGGGAAATCCAGGGAGAGCTCCTACAATGAGCAGTTCTTC,CASSYSIGKSRESSYNEQFF
many,.,TRBV11-2,TRBJ1-3,TGTGCCAGCAGCTGGGCAGGGGATTCTGGAAACACCATATATTTT,CASSWAGDSGNTIYF